This T cell receptor beta chain emerged from a study of OX40 agonist ivuxolimab in advanced cancers. The table came from immunoSEQ multiplex PCR; TCRdb's copy has only in-frame clones and leaves some out. The table records approximately 38,000 clones, approximately 80% of them present only once. In this sample, this clone turned up once. Germline CDR1 reads MNHEY; CDR2 reads SVGAGI. V was cut by 3 bases and J by 0 bases, with 9 bases left in between. This CDR3 has 16 residues. The J gene is TRBJ1-6, the V gene TRBV6-5, with D hard to call. The receptor comes from an adult with an advanced solid tumor such as melanoma, head and neck, liver or kidney cancer. The sample in question was CD4+ or CD8+ T cells sorted from blood, obtained in a trial of the OX40 agonist ivuxolimab. DNA of the CDR3: TGTGCCAGCAGTTATGAATCCCCCTCCTATAATTCACCCCTCCACTTT. It translates to CASSYESPSYNSPLHF.